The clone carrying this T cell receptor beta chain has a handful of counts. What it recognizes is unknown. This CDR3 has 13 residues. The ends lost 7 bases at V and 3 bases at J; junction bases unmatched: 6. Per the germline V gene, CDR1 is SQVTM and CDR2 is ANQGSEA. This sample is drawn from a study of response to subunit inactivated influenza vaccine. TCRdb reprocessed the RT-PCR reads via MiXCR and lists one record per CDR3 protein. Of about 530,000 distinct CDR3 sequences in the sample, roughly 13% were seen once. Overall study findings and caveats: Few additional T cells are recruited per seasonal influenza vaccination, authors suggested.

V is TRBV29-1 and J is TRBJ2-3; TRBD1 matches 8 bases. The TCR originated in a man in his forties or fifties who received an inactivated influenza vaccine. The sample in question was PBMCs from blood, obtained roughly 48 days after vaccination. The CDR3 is CSGHTGGTDTQYF. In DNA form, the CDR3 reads TGCAGCGGACACACAGGGGGTACAGATACGCAGTATTTT.